The T cell receptor (beta chain) under discussion was sequenced for a study of blood T cell repertoires in COVID-19. Across the study: The cDNA or gDNA used as material had been derived from T cells, B-cell-depleted T cells, or PBMCs.

Repertoires were generated with immunoSEQ multiplex PCR, while TCRdb's copy carries only in-frame clones and drops some. The sample has approximately 150,000 clones, approximately 88% seen once. The receptor's source is a woman between 50 and 59 years old with acute or convalescent COVID-19. The specimen was peripheral blood.

The CDR3 DNA sequence: TGTGCCAGCAGTGGAACTAGCGCGTACCTATACAATGAGCAGTTCTTC. Translating gives CASSGTSAYLYNEQFF. J is TRBJ2-1 and V is TRBV25-1, with 7 bases identical to TRBD2. CDR3 length equals 16 residues. Trimming took 4 bases from V and 4 from J; bases not matched to a gene: 10. Germline lookup yields CDR1 MGHDK and CDR2 SYGVNS. Full variable domain (remainder filled in from reference TRBV25-1 and TRBJ2-1): EADIYQTPRYLVIGTGKKITLECSQTMGHDKMYWYQQDPGMELHLIHYSYGVNSTEKGDLSSESTVSRIRTEHFPLTLESARPSHTSQYLCASSGTSAYLYNEQFFGPGTRLTVL.